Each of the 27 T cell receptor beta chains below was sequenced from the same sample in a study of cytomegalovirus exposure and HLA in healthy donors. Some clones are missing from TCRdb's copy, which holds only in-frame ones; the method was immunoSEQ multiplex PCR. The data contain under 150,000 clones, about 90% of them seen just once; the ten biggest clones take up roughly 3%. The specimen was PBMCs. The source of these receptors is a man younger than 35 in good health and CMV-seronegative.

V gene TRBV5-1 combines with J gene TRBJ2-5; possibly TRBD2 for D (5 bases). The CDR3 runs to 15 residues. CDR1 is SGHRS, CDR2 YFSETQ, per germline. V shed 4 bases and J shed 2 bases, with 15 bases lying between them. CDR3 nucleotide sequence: TGCGCCAGCAGCGTTTTAGGACTGGAACAAGAGACCCAGTACTTC. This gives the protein CASSVLGLEQETQYF.

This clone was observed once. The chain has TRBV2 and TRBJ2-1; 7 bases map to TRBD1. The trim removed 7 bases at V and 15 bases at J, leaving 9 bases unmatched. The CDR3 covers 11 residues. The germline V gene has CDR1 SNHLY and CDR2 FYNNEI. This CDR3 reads CASTAQGSRFF. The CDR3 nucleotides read TGTGCCAGCACGGCACAGGGGTCGCGGTTCTTC.

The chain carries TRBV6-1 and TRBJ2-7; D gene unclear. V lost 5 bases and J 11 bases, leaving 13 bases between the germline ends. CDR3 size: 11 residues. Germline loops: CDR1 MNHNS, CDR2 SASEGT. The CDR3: CASSYDDWEYF. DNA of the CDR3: TGTGCCAGCAGTTACGACGACTGGGAGTACTTC.

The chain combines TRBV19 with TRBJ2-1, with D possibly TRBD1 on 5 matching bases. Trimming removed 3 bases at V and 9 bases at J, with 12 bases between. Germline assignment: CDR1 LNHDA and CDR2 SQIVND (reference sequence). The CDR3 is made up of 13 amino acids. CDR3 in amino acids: CASSILQGGEQFF. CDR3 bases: TGTGCCAGTAGTATTTTGCAGGGCGGTGAGCAGTTCTTC.

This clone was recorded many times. CDR3 nucleotide sequence: TGTGCCAGTAGTACCCTGGAGGGTGTAGCCTACGAGCAGTACTTC. This encodes CASSTLEGVAYEQYF. The chain is built from TRBV19 and TRBJ2-7, with D perhaps matching TRBD2 (6 bases). Trimming left V 4 bases short and J 2 bases short, with 15 bases between. Germline V gives CDR1 LNHDA, CDR2 SQIVND (reference sequence). The CDR3 is 15 amino acids.

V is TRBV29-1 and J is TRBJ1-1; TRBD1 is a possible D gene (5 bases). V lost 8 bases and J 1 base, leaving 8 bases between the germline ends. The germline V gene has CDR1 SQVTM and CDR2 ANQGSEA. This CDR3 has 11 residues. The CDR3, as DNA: TGCAGCCCTGACAGGAACACTGAAGCTTTCTTT. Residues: CSPDRNTEAFF.

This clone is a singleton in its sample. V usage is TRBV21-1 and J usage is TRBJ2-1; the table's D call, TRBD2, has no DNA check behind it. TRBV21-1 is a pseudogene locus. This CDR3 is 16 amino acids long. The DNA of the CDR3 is TGTGCCAGCAAGAGGGAGAGCGCCGGGAGGGTCGATGAGCAGTTCTTC. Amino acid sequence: CASKRESAGRVDEQFF.

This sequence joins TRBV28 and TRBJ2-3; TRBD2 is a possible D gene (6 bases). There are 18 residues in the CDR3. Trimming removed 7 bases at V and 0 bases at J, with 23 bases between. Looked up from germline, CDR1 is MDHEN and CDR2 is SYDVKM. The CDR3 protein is CASTTKWRGLASTDTQYF. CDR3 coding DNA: TGTGCCAGCACCACGAAGTGGCGGGGACTTGCTAGCACAGATACGCAGTATTTT.

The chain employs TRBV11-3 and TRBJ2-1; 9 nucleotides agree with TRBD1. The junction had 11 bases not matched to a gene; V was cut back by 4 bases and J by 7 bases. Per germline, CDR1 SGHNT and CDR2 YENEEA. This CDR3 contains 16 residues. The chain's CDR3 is CASSSSGQGRWNEQFF. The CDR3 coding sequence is TGTGCCAGCAGCTCCTCCGGACAGGGGAGGTGGAATGAGCAGTTCTTC.

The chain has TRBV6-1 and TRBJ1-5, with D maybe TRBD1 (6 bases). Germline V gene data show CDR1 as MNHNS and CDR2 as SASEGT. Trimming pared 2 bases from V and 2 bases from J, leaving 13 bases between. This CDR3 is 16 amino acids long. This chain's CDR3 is CASSEIGGAGNQPQHF. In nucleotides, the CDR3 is TGTGCCAGCAGTGAAATCGGGGGGGCTGGCAATCAGCCCCAGCATTTT.

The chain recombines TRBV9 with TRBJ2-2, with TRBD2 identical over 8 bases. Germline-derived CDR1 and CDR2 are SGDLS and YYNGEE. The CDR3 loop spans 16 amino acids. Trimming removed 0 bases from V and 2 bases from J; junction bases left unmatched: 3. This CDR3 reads CASSVDGGANTGELFF. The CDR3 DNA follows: TGTGCCAGCAGCGTAGACGGGGGGGCAAACACCGGGGAGCTGTTTTTT.

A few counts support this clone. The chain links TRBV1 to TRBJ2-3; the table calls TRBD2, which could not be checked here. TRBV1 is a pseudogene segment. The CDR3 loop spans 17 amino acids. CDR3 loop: CTSSQEGSGHSTDTQYF. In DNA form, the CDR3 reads TGCACCAGCAGCCAAGAAGGTAGCGGGCATAGCACAGATACGCAGTATTTT.

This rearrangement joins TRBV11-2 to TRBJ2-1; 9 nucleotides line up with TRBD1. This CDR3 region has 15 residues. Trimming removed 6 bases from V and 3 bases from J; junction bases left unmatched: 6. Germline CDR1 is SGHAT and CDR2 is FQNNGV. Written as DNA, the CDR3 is TGTGCCAGCAGAAAACCGGGACAGGGCTACAATGAGCAGTTCTTC. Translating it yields CASRKPGQGYNEQFF.

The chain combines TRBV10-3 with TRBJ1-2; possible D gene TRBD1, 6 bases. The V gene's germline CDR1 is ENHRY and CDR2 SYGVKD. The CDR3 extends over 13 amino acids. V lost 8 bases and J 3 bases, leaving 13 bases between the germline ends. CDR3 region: CAISGGSDYGYTF. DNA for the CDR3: TGTGCCATCTCGGGGGGCAGCGACTATGGCTACACCTTC.

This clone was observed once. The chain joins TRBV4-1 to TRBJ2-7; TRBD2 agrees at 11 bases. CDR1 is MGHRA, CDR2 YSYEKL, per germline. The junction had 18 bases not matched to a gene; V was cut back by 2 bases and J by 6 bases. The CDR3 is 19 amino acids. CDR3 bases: TGCGCCAGCAGCCAATCCCGGATAGCGGGAGGGCCGGGATTGGGCGAGCAGTACTTC. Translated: CASSQSRIAGGPGLGEQYF.

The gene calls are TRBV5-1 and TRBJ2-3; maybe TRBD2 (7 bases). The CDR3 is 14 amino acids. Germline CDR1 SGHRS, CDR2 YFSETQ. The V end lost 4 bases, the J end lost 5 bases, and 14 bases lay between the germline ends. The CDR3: CASSPGGWKDTQYF. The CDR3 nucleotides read TGCGCCAGCAGCCCGGGGGGCTGGAAAGATACGCAGTATTTT.

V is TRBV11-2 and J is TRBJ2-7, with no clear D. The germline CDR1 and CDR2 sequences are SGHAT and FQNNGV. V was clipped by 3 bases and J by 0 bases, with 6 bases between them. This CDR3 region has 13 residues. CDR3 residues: CASSLGRSYEQYF. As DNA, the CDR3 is TGTGCCAGCAGCTTGGGCCGCTCCTACGAGCAGTACTTC.

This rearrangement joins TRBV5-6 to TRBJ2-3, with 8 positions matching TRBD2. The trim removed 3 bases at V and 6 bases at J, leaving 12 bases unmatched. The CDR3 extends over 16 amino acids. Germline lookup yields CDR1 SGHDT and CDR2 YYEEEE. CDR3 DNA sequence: TGTGCCAGCAGCTCCGGACTAGCTGCCTTTGGGGATACGCAGTATTTT. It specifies CASSSGLAAFGDTQYF.

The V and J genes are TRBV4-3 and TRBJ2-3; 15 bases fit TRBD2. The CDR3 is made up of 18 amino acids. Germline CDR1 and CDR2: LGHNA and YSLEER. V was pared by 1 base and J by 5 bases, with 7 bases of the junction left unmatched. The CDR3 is CASSQVWTSGRAGDTQYF. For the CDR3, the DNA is TGCGCCAGCAGCCAAGTTTGGACTAGCGGGAGGGCCGGAGATACGCAGTATTTT.

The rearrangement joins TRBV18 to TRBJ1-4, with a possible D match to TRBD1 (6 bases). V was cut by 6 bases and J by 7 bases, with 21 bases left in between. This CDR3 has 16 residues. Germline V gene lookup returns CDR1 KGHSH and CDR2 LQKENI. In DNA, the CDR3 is TGTGCCAGCTCTTCCTCAGAGGGGGTTTTAGCTGAAAAACTGTTTTTT. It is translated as CASSSSEGVLAEKLFF.

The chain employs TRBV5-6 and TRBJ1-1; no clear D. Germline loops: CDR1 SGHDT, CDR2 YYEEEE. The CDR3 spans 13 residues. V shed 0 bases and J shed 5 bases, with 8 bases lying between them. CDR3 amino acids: CASSLVAGTEAFF. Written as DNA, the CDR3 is TGTGCCAGCAGCTTGGTGGCGGGGACTGAAGCTTTCTTT.

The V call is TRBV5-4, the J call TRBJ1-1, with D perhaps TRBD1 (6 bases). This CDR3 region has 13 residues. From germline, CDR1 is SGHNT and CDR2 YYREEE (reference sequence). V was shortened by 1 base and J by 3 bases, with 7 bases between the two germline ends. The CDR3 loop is CASSLSGDTEAFF. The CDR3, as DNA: TGTGCCAGCAGCTTGTCAGGGGACACTGAAGCTTTCTTT.

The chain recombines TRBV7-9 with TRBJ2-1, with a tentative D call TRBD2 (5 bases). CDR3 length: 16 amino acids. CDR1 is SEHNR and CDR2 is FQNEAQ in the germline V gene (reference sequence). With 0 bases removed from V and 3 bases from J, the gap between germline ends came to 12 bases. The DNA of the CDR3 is TGTGCCAGCAGCTTAGCTCGGGGAAGGGACTACAATGAGCAGTTCTTC. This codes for CASSLARGRDYNEQFF.

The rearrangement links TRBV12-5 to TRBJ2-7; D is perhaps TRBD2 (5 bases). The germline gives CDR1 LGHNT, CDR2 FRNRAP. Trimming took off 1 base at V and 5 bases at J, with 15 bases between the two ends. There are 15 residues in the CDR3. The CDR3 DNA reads TGTGCTAGTGGTTTGGGTTTGGGCTCCGGGGACGAGCAGTACTTC. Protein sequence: CASGLGLGSGDEQYF.

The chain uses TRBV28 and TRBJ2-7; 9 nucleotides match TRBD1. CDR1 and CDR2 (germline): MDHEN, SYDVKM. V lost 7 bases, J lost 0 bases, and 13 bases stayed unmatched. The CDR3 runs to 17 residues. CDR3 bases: TGTGCCAGCACTCCCATTGCGTCGACAGGGGGCTCCTACGAGCAGTACTTC. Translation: CASTPIASTGGSYEQYF.

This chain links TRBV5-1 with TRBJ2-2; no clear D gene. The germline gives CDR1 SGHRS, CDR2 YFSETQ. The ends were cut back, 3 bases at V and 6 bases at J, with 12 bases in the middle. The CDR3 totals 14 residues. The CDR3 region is CASSSNERSGELFF. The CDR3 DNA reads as TGCGCCAGCAGCTCAAATGAGCGATCCGGGGAGCTGTTTTTT.

As DNA, the CDR3 is TGTGCCAGTAGTTCGACAGGGGGCGGCCACGAGCAGTACTTC. The encoded protein is CASSSTGGGHEQYF. The genes are TRBV19 and TRBJ2-7, with 10 bases fitting TRBD1. Per germline, CDR1 LNHDA and CDR2 SQIVND (reference sequence). This CDR3 region has 14 residues. The junction had 6 bases not matched to a gene; V was cut back by 5 bases and J by 5 bases.